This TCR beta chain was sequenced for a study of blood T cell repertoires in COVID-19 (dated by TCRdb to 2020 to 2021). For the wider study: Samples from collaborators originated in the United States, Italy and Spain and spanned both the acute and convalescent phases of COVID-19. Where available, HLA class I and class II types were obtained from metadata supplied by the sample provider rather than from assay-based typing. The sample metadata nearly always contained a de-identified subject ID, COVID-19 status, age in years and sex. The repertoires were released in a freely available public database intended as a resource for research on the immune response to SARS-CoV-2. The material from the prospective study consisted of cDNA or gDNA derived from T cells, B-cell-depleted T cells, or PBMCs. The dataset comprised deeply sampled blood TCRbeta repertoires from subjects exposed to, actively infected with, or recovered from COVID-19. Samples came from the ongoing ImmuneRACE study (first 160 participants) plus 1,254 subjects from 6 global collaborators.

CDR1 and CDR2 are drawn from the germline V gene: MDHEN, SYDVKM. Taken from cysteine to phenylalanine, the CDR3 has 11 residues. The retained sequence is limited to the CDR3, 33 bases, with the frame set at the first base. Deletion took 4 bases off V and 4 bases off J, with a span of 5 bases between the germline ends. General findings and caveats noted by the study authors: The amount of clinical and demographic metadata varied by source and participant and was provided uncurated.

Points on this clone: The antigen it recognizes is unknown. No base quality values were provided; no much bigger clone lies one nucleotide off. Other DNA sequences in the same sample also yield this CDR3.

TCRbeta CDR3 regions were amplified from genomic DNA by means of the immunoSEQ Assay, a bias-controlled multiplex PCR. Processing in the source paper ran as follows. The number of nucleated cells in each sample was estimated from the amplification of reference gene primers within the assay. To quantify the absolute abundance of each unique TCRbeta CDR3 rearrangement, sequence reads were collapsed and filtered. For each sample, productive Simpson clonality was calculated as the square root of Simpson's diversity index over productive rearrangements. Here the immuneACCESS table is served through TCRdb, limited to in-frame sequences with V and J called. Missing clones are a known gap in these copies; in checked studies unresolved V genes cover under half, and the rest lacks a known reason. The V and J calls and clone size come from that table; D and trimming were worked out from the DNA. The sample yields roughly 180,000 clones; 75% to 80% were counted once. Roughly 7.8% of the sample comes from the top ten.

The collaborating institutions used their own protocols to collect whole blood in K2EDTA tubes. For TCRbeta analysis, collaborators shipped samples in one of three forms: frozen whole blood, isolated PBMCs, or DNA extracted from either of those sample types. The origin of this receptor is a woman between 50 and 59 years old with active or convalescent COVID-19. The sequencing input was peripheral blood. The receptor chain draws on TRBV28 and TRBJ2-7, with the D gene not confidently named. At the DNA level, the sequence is TGTGCCAGCAGTTCCCTATACGAGCAGTACTTC. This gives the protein CASSSLYEQYF.